What follows is one TCR beta chain and its context. Its target is unknown. The sample belongs to a study of T cell responses to AZD1222 COVID-19 vaccine. Overall study results and limits: Spike-specific TCR breadth and depth grew following two AZD1222 doses. The reported proportion of spike-specific TCRs targeting unmutated variant regions was nearly half. Recipients of AZD1222 seropositive at baseline numbered only 6 or 7.

Sequencing was performed with immunoSEQ multiplex PCR; in TCRdb, only in-frame clones are kept and a portion is missing. This sample has about 140,000 clones; 90% occur once, and the top ten carry approximately 3.6%. The CDR3 loop spans 15 amino acids. Germline values: CDR1 SNHLY, CDR2 FYNNEI. With 6 bases removed from V and 9 bases from J, the gap between germline ends came to 18 bases. The sample consisted of peripheral blood, taken on day 0 of AZD1222 vaccination. J is TRBJ1-6 and V is TRBV2; no clear D. The TCR originated in an adult in good health. The CDR3 DNA reads as TGTGCCAGCAGGGGATTAAAATCAGTTGGTTCACCCCTCCACTTT. It translates to CASRGLKSVGSPLHF. The complete variable domain, with remaining parts taken from reference TRBV2 and TRBJ1-6, reads EPEVTQTPSHQVTQMGQEVILRCVPISNHLYFYWYRQILGQKVEFLVSFYNNEISEKSEIFDDQFSVERPDGSNFTLKIRSTKLEDSAMYFCASRGLKSVGSPLHFGNGTRLTVT.